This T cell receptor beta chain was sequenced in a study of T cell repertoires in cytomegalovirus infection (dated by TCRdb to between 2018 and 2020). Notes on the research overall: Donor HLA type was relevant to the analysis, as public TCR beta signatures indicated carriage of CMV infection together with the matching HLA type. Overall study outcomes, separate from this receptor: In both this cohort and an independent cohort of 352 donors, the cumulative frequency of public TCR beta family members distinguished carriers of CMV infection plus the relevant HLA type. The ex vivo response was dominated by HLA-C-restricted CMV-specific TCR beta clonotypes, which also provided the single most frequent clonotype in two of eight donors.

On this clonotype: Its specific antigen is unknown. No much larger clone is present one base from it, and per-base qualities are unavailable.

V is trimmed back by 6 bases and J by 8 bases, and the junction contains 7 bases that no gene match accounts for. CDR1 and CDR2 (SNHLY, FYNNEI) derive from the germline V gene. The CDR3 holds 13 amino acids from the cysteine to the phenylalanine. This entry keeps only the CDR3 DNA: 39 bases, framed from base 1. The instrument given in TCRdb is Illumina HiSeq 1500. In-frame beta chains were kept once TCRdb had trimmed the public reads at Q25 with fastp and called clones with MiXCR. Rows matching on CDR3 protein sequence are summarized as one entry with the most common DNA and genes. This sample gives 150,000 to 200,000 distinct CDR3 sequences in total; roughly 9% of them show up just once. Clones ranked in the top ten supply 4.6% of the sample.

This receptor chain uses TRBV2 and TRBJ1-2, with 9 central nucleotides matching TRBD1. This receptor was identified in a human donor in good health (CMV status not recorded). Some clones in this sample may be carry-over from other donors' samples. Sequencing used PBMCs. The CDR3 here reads CASRSGTGMGYTF. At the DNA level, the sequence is TGTGCCAGCAGATCCGGGACAGGGATGGGCTACACCTTC.